This paragraph covers one TCR beta chain sequence. Its antigen is not identified. The sample carries other DNA sequences with the same CDR3. The ends were cut back, 2 bases at V and 6 bases at J, with 8 bases in the middle. The CDR3 loop spans 13 amino acids. Per germline, CDR1 LNHDA and CDR2 SQIVND (reference sequence). The sample originates from a study of shared clonotypes between healthy human individuals. Regarding the study as a whole: Estimated richness values were generally larger in naive subsets than in memory subsets.

The assay used deep level. Here immunoSEQ multiplex PCR was the method, and the copy in TCRdb shows in-frame clones only, minus some. Among more than 2 million clones listed, approximately 96% were seen once. The TCR was taken from a young man in good health. The V call is TRBV19, the J call TRBJ1-5; possibly TRBD1 for D (6 bases). Input material: naive CD4+ T cells sorted from blood. Described subset: CD45RA+ positively selected. The CDR3 protein is CASSIQGGQPQHF. The CDR3 DNA reads TGTGCCAGTAGTATACAAGGGGGTCAGCCCCAGCATTTT.